The 25 T cell receptor beta chains reported below all come from one sample, sequenced in a study of T-cell memory formation after mild COVID-19. A single record per CDR3 protein comes from TCRdb applying MiXCR to the 5' RACE reads. In the table there are around 340,000 distinct CDR3 sequences, roughly 21% of which are singletons. Material for sequencing was PBMCs or a T cell subset sorted from them (not recorded which). The receptors here all came from an adult woman who had mild COVID-19 (a few samples of this study predate the infection). Cell type and time point are not known.

This rearrangement joins TRBV19 to TRBJ2-5, with 11 bases lining up with TRBD2. CDR1 is LNHDA, CDR2 SQIVND, per germline (reference sequence). J lost 5 bases, V lost 5 bases, and 7 bases had no gene match. The CDR3 is 15 amino acids. CDR3 nucleotide sequence: TGTGCCAGTAGTCTAGCGGGAGGTTTACTCGAGACCCAGTACTTC. It translates to CASSLAGGLLETQYF.

The rearrangement uses TRBV6-1 and TRBJ1-1, with D possibly TRBD1 on 5 matching bases. V dropped 0 bases and J dropped 1 base, with 18 bases sitting between them. There are 18 residues in the CDR3. Germline CDR1 is MNHNS and CDR2 is SASEGT. The CDR3: CASSEALWIQGENTEAFF. The CDR3 nucleotides read TGTGCCAGCAGTGAAGCGCTCTGGATCCAGGGTGAGAACACTGAAGCTTTCTTT.

The rearrangement uses TRBV9 and TRBJ2-5; 9 nucleotides match TRBD1. The CDR3 runs to 17 residues. J was trimmed by 5 bases and V by 4 bases; bases with no gene match: 15. The germline V gene encodes CDR1 SGDLS and CDR2 YYNGEE. The CDR3, as DNA: TGTGCCAGCAGCCCCGGGGCAACAGGGGGCGCTTCGGAGACCCAGTACTTC. Encoded protein: CASSPGATGGASETQYF. Complete variable domain (other parts from reference TRBV9 and TRBJ2-5): DSGVTQTPKHLITATGQRVTLRCSPRSGDLSVYWYQQSLDQGLQFLIQYYNGEERAKGNILERFSAQQFPDLHSELNLSSLELGDSALYFCASSPGATGGASETQYFGPGTRLLVL.

The CDR3, as DNA: TGTGCCACCAGTCGGGAGGGCTCCTACAATGAGCAGTTCTTC. It specifies CATSREGSYNEQFF. This sequence joins TRBV24-1 and TRBJ2-1, with TRBD2 matching 8 bases. The germline V gene encodes CDR1 KGHDR and CDR2 SFDVKD. V shed 6 bases, J shed 0 bases, and the junction held 0 bases outside the gene matches. The CDR3 spans 14 residues.

DNA of the CDR3: TGTGCCAGCAGCTTCTATGAGCAGTTCTTC. Its protein product is CASSFYEQFF. The chain uses TRBV5-5 and TRBJ2-1; D is unclear. This CDR3 comprises 10 residues. Germline V gene lookup returns CDR1 SGHKS and CDR2 YYEKEE (reference sequence). Trimming stripped 2 bases from V and 8 bases from J, with 2 bases between.

The J gene is TRBJ1-1, the V gene TRBV7-8; the D gene is possibly TRBD1 (6 bases). The V end was cut by 5 bases, the J end by 1 base, with 11 bases between. The CDR3 consists of 14 residues. The germline V gene has CDR1 SGHVS and CDR2 FQNEAQ. The CDR3: CASSPGTRNTEAFF. CDR3 sequence (DNA): TGTGCCAGCAGCCCCGGGACACGGAACACTGAAGCTTTCTTT.

The chain is built from TRBV12-5 and TRBJ2-7; 12 nucleotides match TRBD1. The germline gives CDR1 LGHNT, CDR2 FRNRAP. After removal of 5 bases from V and 7 bases from J, the junction contained 6 bases not matched to a gene. The CDR3 has 14 residues. The CDR3 loop reads CASGPGQGAQEQYF. CDR3 in DNA: TGTGCTAGTGGTCCGGGACAGGGGGCTCAGGAGCAGTACTTC.

This clonotype was observed a handful of times. This chain joins TRBV7-9 and TRBJ2-1; D is ambiguous. The germline CDR1 and CDR2 sequences are SEHNR and FQNEAQ (reference sequence). V dropped 0 bases and J dropped 3 bases, with 6 bases sitting between them. The CDR3 has 14 residues. The CDR3 sequence: CASSLAVGYNEQFF. The CDR3 DNA is TGTGCCAGCAGCTTAGCGGTCGGCTACAATGAGCAGTTCTTC.

This clonotype has a handful of counts. This sequence joins TRBV7-2 and TRBJ1-4, with 10 positions matching TRBD1. The CDR3 has 16 residues. Germline CDR1 SGHTA, CDR2 FQGNSA. Germline trimming cut 4 bases from V and 3 bases from J; bases unmatched to any gene: 5. The DNA of the CDR3 is TGTGCCAGCAGCTGGGGACAGGGGAGGTCTAATGAAAAACTGTTTTTT. It codes for CASSWGQGRSNEKLFF.

The chain employs TRBV12-3 or TRBV12-4 and TRBJ2-6; D is uncertain. V lost 1 base and J lost 0, with 7 bases in between. This CDR3 region has 16 residues. This chain's CDR3 is CASSLGTSSGANVLTF. In nucleotides, the CDR3 is TGTGCCAGCAGTTTAGGGACGAGCTCTGGGGCCAACGTCCTGACTTTC.

As to this clonotype: Mismatch with germline at one junction end may stem from a read error. The V call is TRBV20-1, the J call TRBJ1-2, with 7 bases fitting TRBD1. This CDR3 spans 10 amino acids. Germline CDR1 reads DFQATT; CDR2 reads SNEGSKA (reference sequence). CDR3 nucleotides: TGCAGTGCACTCGTGGGACAGATTATCTTC. Amino acid sequence: CSALVGQIIF.

Only a few counts were recorded for this clonotype. The CDR3 sequence is CATRTSLVEQFF. The CDR3 nucleotides are TGTGCCACCCGGACTAGCTTGGTTGAGCAGTTCTTC. The rearrangement uses TRBV6-1 and TRBJ2-1, with TRBD2 matching over 8 bases. This CDR3 contains 12 residues. Germline values: CDR1 MNHNS, CDR2 SASEGT. The J segment lost 9 bases and the V segment lost 10 bases, leaving 8 bases of the junction unmatched.

This clonotype was counted a few times. The chain combines TRBV30 with TRBJ1-2; no reliable D call. The germline V gene encodes CDR1 GTSNPN and CDR2 SVGIG (reference sequence). The CDR3 is made up of 14 amino acids. Trimming shortened V by 3 bases and J by 4 bases, and 15 bases separated the two germline ends. CDR3 sequence: CAWSWRARGYGYTF. DNA for the CDR3: TGTGCCTGGAGCTGGAGGGCCCGGGGCTATGGCTACACCTTC.

This clonotype was observed a single time. V usage is TRBV29-1 and J usage is TRBJ2-1; no clear D. Looked up from germline, CDR1 is SQVTM and CDR2 is ANQGSEA. V was clipped by 4 bases and J by 5 bases, with 9 bases between them. The length of the CDR3 is 12 residues. The DNA for the CDR3 is TGCAGCGTTGTCCGTCAAGACAATGAGCAGTTCTTC. This translates into CSVVRQDNEQFF.

The J gene is TRBJ2-7, the V gene TRBV5-1; D not resolved. Germline V gene lookup returns CDR1 SGHRS and CDR2 YFSETQ. The CDR3 has 12 residues. Trimming removed 4 bases from V and 3 bases from J, with 8 bases in between. For the CDR3, the DNA is TGCGCCAGCAGCCCGGGTTTCTACGAGCAGTACTTC. It translates to CASSPGFYEQYF.

The chain couples TRBV12-3 or TRBV12-4 to TRBJ1-2; D may be TRBD1 (6 bases). The CDR3 spans 14 residues. V shed 6 bases and J shed 3 bases, with 14 bases lying between them. The CDR3 loop reads CASSRLQGYYGYTF. The DNA for the CDR3 is TGTGCCAGCAGCCGACTCCAGGGGTACTATGGCTACACCTTC.

The chain is built from TRBV7-9 and TRBJ2-1, with D possibly being TRBD1 (6 bases). This CDR3 contains 15 residues. Germline CDR1 reads SEHNR; CDR2 reads FQNEAQ (reference sequence). V lost 2 bases to trimming and J lost 10 bases, with 18 bases between them. The CDR3 bases are TGTGCCAGCAGCTTACCGACGGTCAGGGGTGGCGAGCAGTTCTTC. Protein product: CASSLPTVRGGEQFF.

The chain joins TRBV20-1 to TRBJ2-1; 7 bases map to TRBD2. The CDR3 covers 15 residues. The J segment lost 0 bases and the V segment lost 3 bases, leaving 5 bases of the junction unmatched. Looked up from germline, CDR1 is DFQATT and CDR2 is SNEGSKA (reference sequence). CDR3 bases: TGCAGTGCTAGCCTGGGACTACGCTCCTACAATGAGCAGTTCTTC. Translated, it gives CSASLGLRSYNEQFF.

The chain is built from TRBV6-5 and TRBJ1-6, with 8 bases identical to TRBD1. CDR3 length: 16 amino acids. Germline V gives CDR1 MNHEY, CDR2 SVGAGI. V shed 4 bases and J 9 bases; nucleotides not matched to a gene: 11. CDR3 in amino acids: CASSFESGGMGSPLHF. CDR3 DNA sequence: TGTGCCAGCAGTTTTGAGTCAGGGGGCATGGGTTCACCCCTCCACTTT.

The chain joins TRBV11-3 to TRBJ2-1; TRBD2 matches 8 bases. V lost 1 base and J lost 4; bases outside the gene matches: 3. This CDR3 is built from 15 residues. Germline V gene sequence: CDR1 SGHNT, CDR2 YENEEA. The CDR3 bases are TGTGCCAGCAGCTTAGTACGGGAGGGATACAATGAGCAGTTCTTC. Translated: CASSLVREGYNEQFF.

The chain recombines TRBV7-9 with TRBJ2-7, with TRBD2 identical over 16 bases. The V and J ends lost 5 bases and 3 bases, in that order; junction bases with no gene match: 10. The germline V gene encodes CDR1 SEHNR and CDR2 FQNEAQ (reference sequence). The CDR3 length is 18 residues. DNA for the CDR3: TGTGCCAGCAGCCGCCCCGGGACTAGCGGGAGGGCCATCTACGAGCAGTACTTC. This gives the protein CASSRPGTSGRAIYEQYF.

The chain joins TRBV29-1 to TRBJ1-2, with TRBD1 matching 10 bases. The CDR3 runs 13 residues. The J segment lost 4 bases and the V segment lost 7 bases, leaving 6 bases of the junction unmatched. Per the germline V gene, CDR1 is SQVTM and CDR2 is ANQGSEA. CDR3 DNA sequence: TGCAGCGCGATGACAGGGGGCAGCTATGGCTACACCTTC. As protein: CSAMTGGSYGYTF.

The table lists this clonotype with a count of one. The V gene is TRBV20-1, the J gene TRBJ2-2; 14 bases map to TRBD2. Germline V gene data show CDR1 as DFQATT and CDR2 as SNEGSKA (reference sequence). After removal of 5 bases from V and 6 bases from J, the junction contained 17 bases not matched to a gene. This CDR3 comprises 19 residues. CDR3 region: CSASNPGTSGRSSSGELFF. For the CDR3, the DNA is TGCAGTGCTTCGAACCCCGGGACTAGCGGGAGATCCAGTTCCGGGGAGCTGTTTTTT.

There are a few counts of this clonotype. The chain joins TRBV5-6 to TRBJ2-3, with 7 positions matching TRBD2. The CDR3 extends over 16 amino acids. In germline, CDR1 is SGHDT, CDR2 YYEEEE. The V gene end was trimmed by 0 bases and the J gene end by 2 bases; junction bases not matched to a gene: 6. This CDR3 reads CASSLVPSGYTDTQYF. The CDR3 bases are TGTGCCAGCAGCTTGGTCCCTAGCGGCTACACAGATACGCAGTATTTT.

This chain joins TRBV24-1 and TRBJ2-3, with a possible D match to TRBD1 (6 bases). The CDR3 consists of 15 residues. Per germline, CDR1 KGHDR and CDR2 SFDVKD. Trimming took off 5 bases at V and 2 bases at J, with 13 bases between the two ends. Written as DNA, the CDR3 is TGTGCCACCAGTGTTCAAGGACAGCACACAGATACGCAGTATTTT. Protein: CATSVQGQHTDTQYF.